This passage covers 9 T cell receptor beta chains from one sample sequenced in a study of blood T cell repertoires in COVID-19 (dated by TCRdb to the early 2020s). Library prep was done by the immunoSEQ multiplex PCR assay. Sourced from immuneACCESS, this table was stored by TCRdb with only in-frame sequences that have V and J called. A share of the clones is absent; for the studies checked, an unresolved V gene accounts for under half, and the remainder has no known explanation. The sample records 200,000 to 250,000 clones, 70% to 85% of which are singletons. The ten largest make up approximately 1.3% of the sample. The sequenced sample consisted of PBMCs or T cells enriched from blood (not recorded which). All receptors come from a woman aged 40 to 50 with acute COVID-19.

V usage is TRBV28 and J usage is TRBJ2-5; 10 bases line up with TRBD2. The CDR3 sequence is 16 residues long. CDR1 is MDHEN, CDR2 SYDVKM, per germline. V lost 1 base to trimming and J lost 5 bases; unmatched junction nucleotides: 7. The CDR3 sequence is CASSLSGLAVGETQYF. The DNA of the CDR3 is TGTGCCAGCAGTTTATCCGGACTAGCGGTGGGGGAGACCCAGTACTTC.

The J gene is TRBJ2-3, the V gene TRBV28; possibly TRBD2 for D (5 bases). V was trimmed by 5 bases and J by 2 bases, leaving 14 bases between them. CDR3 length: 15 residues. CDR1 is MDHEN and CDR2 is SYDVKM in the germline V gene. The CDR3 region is CASSSPAANTDTQYF. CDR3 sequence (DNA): TGTGCCAGCAGTAGCCCAGCGGCAAACACAGATACGCAGTATTTT.

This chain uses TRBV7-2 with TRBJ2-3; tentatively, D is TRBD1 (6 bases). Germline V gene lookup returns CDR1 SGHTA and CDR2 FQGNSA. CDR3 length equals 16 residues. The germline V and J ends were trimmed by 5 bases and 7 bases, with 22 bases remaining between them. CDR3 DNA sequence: TGTGCCAGCAGCCCGAGGACAGCCTCGTTATCAAATACGCAGTATTTT. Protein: CASSPRTASLSNTQYF.

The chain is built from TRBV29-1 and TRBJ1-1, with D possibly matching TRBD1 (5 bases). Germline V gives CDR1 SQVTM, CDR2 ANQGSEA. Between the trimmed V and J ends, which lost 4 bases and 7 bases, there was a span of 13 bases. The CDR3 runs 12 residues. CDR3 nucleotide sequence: TGCAGCGTTGTAGGGCAGGGATATGAAGCTTTCTTT. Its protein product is CSVVGQGYEAFF. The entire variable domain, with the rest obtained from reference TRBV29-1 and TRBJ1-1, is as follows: SAVISQKPSRDICQRGTSLTIQCQVDSQVTMMFWYRQQPGQSLTLIATANQGSEATYESGFVIDKFPISRPNLTFSTLTVSNMSPEDSSIYLCSVVGQGYEAFFGQGTRLTVV.

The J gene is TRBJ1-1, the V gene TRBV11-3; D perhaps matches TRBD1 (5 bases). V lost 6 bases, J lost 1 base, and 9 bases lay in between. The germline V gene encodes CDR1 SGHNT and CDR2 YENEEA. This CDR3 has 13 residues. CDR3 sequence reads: CASRQTENTEAFF. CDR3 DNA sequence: TGTGCCAGCAGACAGACAGAGAACACTGAAGCTTTCTTT.

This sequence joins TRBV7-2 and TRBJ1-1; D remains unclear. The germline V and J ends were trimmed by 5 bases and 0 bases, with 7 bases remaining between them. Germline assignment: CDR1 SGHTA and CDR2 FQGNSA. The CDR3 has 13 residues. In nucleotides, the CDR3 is TGTGCCAGCAGCCGTGGGCTGAACACTGAAGCTTTCTTT. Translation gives CASSRGLNTEAFF.

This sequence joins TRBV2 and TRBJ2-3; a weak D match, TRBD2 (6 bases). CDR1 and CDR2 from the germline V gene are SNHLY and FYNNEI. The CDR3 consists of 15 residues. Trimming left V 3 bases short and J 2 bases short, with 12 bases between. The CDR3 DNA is TGTGCCAGCAGTGAGAGGACTACCCTCACAGATACGCAGTATTTT. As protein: CASSERTTLTDTQYF.

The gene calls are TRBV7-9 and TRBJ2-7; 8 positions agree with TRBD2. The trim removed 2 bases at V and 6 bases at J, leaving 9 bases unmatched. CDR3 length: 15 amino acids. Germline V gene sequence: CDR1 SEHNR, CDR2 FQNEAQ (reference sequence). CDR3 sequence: CASSLLTGGPGEQYF. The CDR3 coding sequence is TGTGCCAGCAGCTTACTTACGGGAGGGCCCGGCGAGCAGTACTTC.

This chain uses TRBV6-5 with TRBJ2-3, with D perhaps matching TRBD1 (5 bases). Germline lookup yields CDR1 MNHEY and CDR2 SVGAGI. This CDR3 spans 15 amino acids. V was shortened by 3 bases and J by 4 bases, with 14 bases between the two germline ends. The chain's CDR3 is CASSYGPQGADTQYF. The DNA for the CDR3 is TGTGCCAGCAGTTATGGCCCCCAAGGGGCAGATACGCAGTATTTT.